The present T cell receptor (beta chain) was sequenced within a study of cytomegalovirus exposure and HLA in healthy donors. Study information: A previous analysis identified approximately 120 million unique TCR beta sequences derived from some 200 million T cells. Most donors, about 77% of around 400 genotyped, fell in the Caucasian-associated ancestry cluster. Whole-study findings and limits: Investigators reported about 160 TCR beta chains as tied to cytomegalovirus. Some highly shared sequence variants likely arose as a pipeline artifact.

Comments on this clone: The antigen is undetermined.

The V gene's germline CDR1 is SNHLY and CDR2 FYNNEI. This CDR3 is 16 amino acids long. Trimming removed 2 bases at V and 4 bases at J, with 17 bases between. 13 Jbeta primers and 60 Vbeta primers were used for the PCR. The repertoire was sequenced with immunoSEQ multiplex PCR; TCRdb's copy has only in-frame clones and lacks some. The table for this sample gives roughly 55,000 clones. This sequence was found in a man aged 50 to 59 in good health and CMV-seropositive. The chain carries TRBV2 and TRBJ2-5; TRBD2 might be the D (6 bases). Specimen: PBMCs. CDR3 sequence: CASSEREGLLGETQYF. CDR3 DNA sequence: TGTGCCAGCAGTGAACGAGAGGGACTGTTGGGAGAGACCCAGTACTTC.